This T cell receptor (beta chain) was sequenced during a study of blood T cell repertoires in COVID-19. Overall study: Samples representing acute and convalescent COVID-19 were sourced from the United States, Italy and Spain. The analysed material was cDNA or gDNA that came from T cells, B-cell-depleted T cells, or PBMCs.

Repertoires were generated with immunoSEQ multiplex PCR, while TCRdb's copy carries only in-frame clones and drops some. The table lists 310,000 or so clones, approximately 91% of them singletons. Patients from Seattle were sampled longitudinally, starting during active infection. V lost 2 bases to trimming and J lost 6 bases, with 13 bases between them. The length of the CDR3 is 15 residues. CDR1 KGHSH and CDR2 LQKENI come from the germline V gene. The V gene is TRBV18, the J gene TRBJ2-2, with a possible D match to TRBD1 (6 bases). The TCR sequence derives from a woman in her thirties with COVID-19, enrolled during active disease. Sequenced input: peripheral blood. CDR3 coding DNA: TGTGCCAGCTCACCAAACAGGGAATTACCCGGGGAGCTGTTTTTT. Its translation is CASSPNRELPGELFF.